Listed here are 8 T cell receptor beta chains from one sample, sequenced in a study of shared clonotypes between healthy human individuals (TCRdb year 2020). Libraries were made using the immunoSEQ multiplex PCR assay. Here the immuneACCESS table is served through TCRdb, limited to in-frame sequences with V and J called. Missing clones are a known gap in these copies; in checked studies unresolved V genes cover under half, and the rest lacks a known reason. The sample table holds approximately 640,000 clones, of which around 90% were seen once. 34% of the sample belongs to the ten largest clones. The sample comprised memory CD8+ T cells from PBMCs. The sample's cell subset or site, from its label and the paper: CD45RO+ cells pooled with CCR7-negative TemRA cells. Source of these receptors: a young man in good health. Some clones in this sample may be carry-over from other donors' samples.

This chain connects TRBV28 to TRBJ2-1, with 8 bases matching TRBD2. Germline V gene lookup returns CDR1 MDHEN and CDR2 SYDVKM. CDR3 length: 17 amino acids. J was trimmed by 5 bases and V by 1 base; bases with no gene match: 10. For the CDR3, the DNA is TGTGCCAGCAGTTTATATCCGGGGGGGGAGTGGGACAATGAGCAGTTCTTC. Its protein product is CASSLYPGGEWDNEQFF.

J is TRBJ2-3 and V is TRBV15, with 7 bases that match TRBD2. The CDR3 covers 16 residues. The V and J ends lost 0 bases and 2 bases, in that order; junction bases with no gene match: 5. CDR1 is LNHNV, CDR2 YYDKDF, per germline (reference sequence). In DNA form, the CDR3 reads TGTGCCACCAGCAGAGAGCCTAGCGGATACACAGATACGCAGTATTTT. This translates into CATSREPSGYTDTQYF.

The V call is TRBV9, the J call TRBJ2-1, with TRBD2 matching over 7 bases. The germline CDR1 and CDR2 sequences are SGDLS and YYNGEE. The CDR3 has 15 residues. Trimming removed 0 bases from V and 6 bases from J; junction bases left unmatched: 6. CDR3 in DNA: TGTGCCAGCAGCGTAGGTGGCGGGAGAGTCAATGAGCAGTTCTTC. Translated, it gives CASSVGGGRVNEQFF.

V is TRBV9 and J is TRBJ2-1, with TRBD2 identical over 9 bases. Trimming removed 3 bases from V and 3 bases from J; junction bases left unmatched: 10. Germline CDR1 reads SGDLS; CDR2 reads YYNGEE. The CDR3 sequence is 17 residues long. CDR3 coding DNA: TGTGCCAGCAGCGAGGATCTAGCGGGACAATTCTACAATGAGCAGTTCTTC. Protein product: CASSEDLAGQFYNEQFF.

The DNA for the CDR3 is TGTGCCACCAGCAGAGAAAGCGGGCTGGGACAAGAGACCCAGTACTTC. Residues: CATSRESGLGQETQYF. This chain connects TRBV15 to TRBJ2-5; a possible D gene is TRBD2 (6 bases). Germline V gene sequence: CDR1 LNHNV, CDR2 YYDKDF (reference sequence). Trimming removed 0 bases at V and 2 bases at J, with 13 bases between. CDR3 size: 16 residues.

The J gene is TRBJ1-2, the V gene TRBV4-3; D is unclear. The CDR3 length is 16 residues. The V end lost 5 bases, the J end lost 5 bases, and 21 bases lay between the germline ends. In germline, CDR1 is LGHNA, CDR2 YSLEER. This chain's CDR3 is CASSLHRASTMYGYTF. Written as DNA, the CDR3 is TGCGCCAGCAGCTTGCATCGGGCTTCTACTATGTATGGCTACACCTTC.

V and J are TRBV7-8 and TRBJ2-1, with D perhaps TRBD2 (5 bases). The V gene lost 1 base and the J gene lost 6 bases, with 10 bases spanning the gap. This CDR3 has 14 residues. CDR1 and CDR2 (germline): SGHVS, FQNEAQ. For the CDR3, the DNA is TGTGCCAGCAGCTTAGTGATTGAGGGCAATGAGCAGTTCTTC. Amino acid sequence: CASSLVIEGNEQFF.

The chain combines TRBV27 with TRBJ2-2; 13 nucleotides match TRBD2. The CDR3 is 16 amino acids. Trimming cost V 9 bases and J 7 bases; bases outside gene matches: 11. Looked up from germline, CDR1 is MNHEY and CDR2 is SMNVEV (reference sequence). The CDR3 DNA reads TGTGCCAGTGGGCATGGACTAGCGGGAGATCACGGGGAGCTGTTTTTT. As protein: CASGHGLAGDHGELFF.